The source of this TCR beta chain is a study of blood T cell repertoires in COVID-19. Study in general: The samples span acute and convalescent COVID-19 from the United States, Italy and Spain.

Clones were read by immunoSEQ multiplex PCR, and TCRdb kept only the in-frame ones, dropping some. This sample yields about 140,000 clones, of which more than 60% are seen a single time; 16% belongs to the top ten. Sequenced input: peripheral blood. This clonotype was obtained from a man aged 50 to 60 with acute or convalescent COVID-19.

Here the CDR3 reads CASSQDRDTSSYEQYF. Written as DNA, the CDR3 is TGTGCCAGCAGCCAAGACCGGGACACCTCCTCCTACGAGCAGTACTTC. V and J are TRBV14 and TRBJ2-7; possibly TRBD1 for D (6 bases). Trimming left V 0 bases short and J 0 bases short, with 12 bases between. Germline V gene sequence: CDR1 SGHDN, CDR2 FVKESK. This CDR3 has 16 residues.